This T cell receptor (beta chain) was captured by sequencing in a study of shared clonotypes between healthy human individuals. This clone was seen once. Naive CD8 isolation took CD45RO-negative cells positively selected for CCR7 and excluded terminally differentiated effector memory CD45RA+ cells. Every immunoSEQ plate was one replicate of a subset's evenly spread DNA. Data came from immunoSEQ multiplex PCR; TCRdb stores just in-frame clones and leaves some out. The data hold around 2,000,000 clones, with about 95% observed a single time. The CDR3 is 14 amino acids. V lost 3 bases, J lost 3 bases, and 11 bases lay in between. Germline V gene data show CDR1 as PRHDT and CDR2 as FYEKMQ (reference sequence).

The origin of this receptor is a man aged 18 to 29 in good health. The gene calls are TRBV13 and TRBJ2-5; D may be TRBD1 (5 bases). What was sequenced was naive CD8+ T cells sorted from blood. CDR3 coding DNA: TGTGCCAGCAGCTTCACCCTAGGGGAAGAGACCCAGTACTTC. Its protein product is CASSFTLGEETQYF.